This T cell receptor (beta chain) was sequenced for a study of OX40 agonist ivuxolimab in advanced cancers. The wider study: The diagnoses of dose-escalation patients were hepatocellular carcinoma, melanoma, renal cell or head and neck cancer. Study observations and caveats: Among expanded peripheral T cells, antigen specificity went undetermined.

Using immunoSEQ multiplex PCR, the repertoire was profiled, and TCRdb retains in-frame clones only, with some absent. The sample carries roughly 84,000 clones, over 70% recorded once. Germline CDR1 SGHRS, CDR2 YFSETQ. The CDR3 has 14 residues. V gave up 3 bases and J gave up 1 base, with 10 bases separating them. For this clone: Its antigen is not identified.

This sample comprised CD4+ or CD8+ T cells sorted from blood, obtained in a trial of the OX40 agonist ivuxolimab. J is TRBJ1-1 and V is TRBV5-1, with unresolved D. The sequence was collected from an adult with an advanced solid tumor such as melanoma, head and neck, liver or kidney cancer. CDR3 DNA: TGCGCCAGCAGCTCGGCTACAGAGAACACTGAAGCTTTCTTT. Translation: CASSSATENTEAFF.